The next 22 T cell receptor beta chains were all read from a single sample in a study of blood T cells in healthy people across ages. Through a sample-barcoded 5' primer and a J-beta primer mix, a second PCR was run for roughly 6 to 11 cycles. TCRdb reprocessed the 5' RACE reads via MiXCR and lists one record per CDR3 protein. This sample yields around 580,000 distinct CDR3 sequences, of which roughly 43% are seen a single time; approximately 25% belongs to the top ten. Sequenced input: blood. The source of these receptors is a man at least 80 years old in good health.

This clonotype was picked up a small number of times. The gene calls are TRBV25-1 and TRBJ1-4; D remains ambiguous. Between the trimmed V and J ends, which lost 9 bases and 2 bases, there was a span of 16 bases. Germline CDR1 and CDR2: MGHDK and SYGVNS. This CDR3 spans 15 amino acids. CDR3 nucleotides: TGTGCCAGTTACACTCCCGAACGCACTAATGAAAAACTGTTTTTT. Protein sequence: CASYTPERTNEKLFF.

The chain carries TRBV29-1 and TRBJ2-3; TRBD2 matches at 10 bases. In germline, CDR1 is SQVTM, CDR2 ANQGSEA. The CDR3 loop spans 15 amino acids. The trim removed 6 bases at V and 6 bases at J, leaving 12 bases unmatched. The CDR3 spells CSVATSSGRGDTQYF. The CDR3 bases are TGCAGCGTCGCCACCTCTAGCGGGAGAGGTGATACGCAGTATTTT.

This clonotype was observed a few times. The V call is TRBV20-1, the J call TRBJ1-2, with 9 bases matching TRBD1. J lost 5 bases, V lost 0 bases, and 7 bases had no gene match. This CDR3 has 15 residues. CDR1 is DFQATT, CDR2 SNEGSKA, per germline (reference sequence). The CDR3 sequence: CSARDPTGTGYGYTF. DNA of the CDR3: TGCAGTGCTAGAGATCCGACAGGGACAGGGTATGGCTACACCTTC.

This clonotype was seen a few times. The J gene is TRBJ2-1, the V gene TRBV29-1; D uncertain. CDR3 length equals 13 residues. The germline gives CDR1 SQVTM, CDR2 ANQGSEA. V was pared by 1 base and J by 9 bases, with 13 bases between. The DNA for the CDR3 is TGCAGCGTTGAAGGCGCAGGTCTGGTTGAGCAGTTCTTC. It is translated as CSVEGAGLVEQFF.

This clonotype was counted once. The rearrangement links TRBV5-1 to TRBJ1-1; unclear D gene. V dropped 7 bases and J dropped 4 bases, with 8 bases sitting between them. CDR1 and CDR2 (germline): SGHRS, YFSETQ. The CDR3 is 11 residues long. DNA of the CDR3: TGCGCCAGCCAACTTGGCACTGAAGCTTTCTTT. It translates to CASQLGTEAFF.

This chain connects TRBV6-2 or TRBV6-3 to TRBJ1-6; maybe TRBD1 (5 bases). The CDR3 is 16 amino acids. V was cut by 6 bases and J by 7 bases, with 19 bases left in between. Looked up from germline, CDR1 is MNHEY and CDR2 is SVGEGT. The CDR3 here is CASRRDGNPRNSPLHF. In nucleotides, the CDR3 is TGTGCCAGCAGACGGGACGGAAATCCGAGAAATTCACCCCTCCACTTT.

The chain combines TRBV7-2 with TRBJ2-3; 8 nucleotides agree with TRBD1. CDR3 size: 16 residues. CDR1 and CDR2 (germline): SGHTA, FQGNSA. Germline trimming cut 2 bases from V and 2 bases from J; bases unmatched to any gene: 6. Here the CDR3 reads CASSLQGAPTTDTQYF. The CDR3 nucleotides are TGTGCCAGCAGCTTACAGGGGGCCCCTACCACAGATACGCAGTATTTT.

The gene calls are TRBV12-3 or TRBV12-4 and TRBJ2-7, with a possible D match to TRBD2 (6 bases). The V and J ends lost 0 bases and 2 bases respectively, with 8 bases between them. The CDR3 spans 14 residues. The CDR3 DNA is TGTGCCAGCAGTTTAGCGCGGGATGCCTACGAGCAGTACTTC. Amino acid sequence: CASSLARDAYEQYF.

This clonotype was observed at least ten times. V is TRBV10-3 and J is TRBJ1-2, with D maybe TRBD1 (6 bases). With 5 bases removed from V and 4 bases from J, the gap between germline ends came to 14 bases. This CDR3 spans 14 amino acids. Germline V gene data show CDR1 as ENHRY and CDR2 as SYGVKD. CDR3 loop: CAISNGQPVYGYTF. The CDR3 DNA follows: TGTGCCATCAGTAACGGACAGCCGGTCTATGGCTACACCTTC.

The rearrangement joins TRBV12-3 or TRBV12-4 to TRBJ2-7; unclear D gene. The DNA matches TRBJ2-5 better at its end, which makes the J call doubtful. The CDR3 contains 13 residues. CDR3 sequence (DNA): TGTGCCAGCAGTGGGCCTCTGGGTAAGACCCAGTACTTC. This translates into CASSGPLGKTQYF.

This clonotype was counted between two and nine times. J is TRBJ2-7 and V is TRBV3-1, with no clear D. From germline, CDR1 is LGHDT and CDR2 YNNKEL (reference sequence). With 0 bases removed from V and 4 bases from J, the gap between germline ends came to 7 bases. This CDR3 has 13 amino acids. The CDR3 coding sequence is TGTGCCAGCAGCCAAGAGGTACCTTACGAGCAGTACTTC. Amino acid sequence: CASSQEVPYEQYF.

V usage is TRBV20-1 and J usage is TRBJ2-5, with 9 bases fitting TRBD2. V was pared by 6 bases and J by 5 bases, with 10 bases of the junction left unmatched. Germline V gives CDR1 DFQATT, CDR2 SNEGSKA (reference sequence). The length of the CDR3 is 14 residues. CDR3 residues: CSAFGLAGLETQYF. The CDR3 nucleotides read TGCAGTGCCTTCGGCCTAGCGGGGTTGGAGACCCAGTACTTC.

The CDR3 DNA reads TGCAGCGTGGGGGGGGAATTGAACACTGAAGCTTTCTTT. Protein: CSVGGELNTEAFF. The chain joins TRBV29-1 to TRBJ1-1, with a weak D call TRBD1 (5 bases). The ends were cut back, 6 bases at V and 0 bases at J, with 11 bases in the middle. The CDR3 extends over 13 amino acids. Germline CDR1 and CDR2: SQVTM and ANQGSEA.

This clonotype turned up a few times. The chain is built from TRBV28 and TRBJ2-7, with TRBD1 identical over 7 bases. This CDR3 comprises 15 residues. Per the germline V gene, CDR1 is MDHEN and CDR2 is SYDVKM. The trim removed 3 bases at V and 6 bases at J, leaving 11 bases unmatched. CDR3 region: CASSFRQGMTLEQYF. CDR3 in DNA: TGTGCCAGCAGTTTCAGACAGGGCATGACCCTCGAGCAGTACTTC.

This chain links TRBV4-3 with TRBJ1-1; D is ambiguous. V was pared by 4 bases and J by 0 bases, with 6 bases between. The CDR3 spans 13 residues. CDR1 LGHNA and CDR2 YSLEER come from the germline V gene. CDR3 protein: CASSRLLNTEAFF. In nucleotides, the CDR3 is TGCGCCAGCAGCCGACTATTGAACACTGAAGCTTTCTTT.

This chain links TRBV28 with TRBJ1-5; D is unresolved. Trimming pared 3 bases from V and 7 bases from J, leaving 16 bases between. The CDR3 covers 15 residues. From germline, CDR1 is MDHEN and CDR2 SYDVKM. CDR3 sequence reads: CASSLTQGRSQPQHF. CDR3 nucleotides: TGTGCCAGCAGTTTGACTCAAGGGCGCTCACAGCCCCAGCATTTT.

Comment on this clonotype: A much larger clone is a single base away; this may be a read error. This chain joins TRBV9 and TRBJ2-1, with 9 positions matching TRBD1. Germline V gives CDR1 SGDLS, CDR2 YYNGEE. This CDR3 is 15 amino acids long. After removal of 3 bases from V and 4 bases from J, the junction contained 5 bases not matched to a gene. The CDR3 region has the DNA TGTGCCAGCAGCGCCGGGACAGGGATTTACAATGAGCAGTTCTTC. Encoded protein: CASSAGTGIYNEQFF.

The genes are TRBV20-1 and TRBJ2-6; TRBD2 is a possible D gene (6 bases). Between the trimmed V and J ends, which lost 7 bases and 1 base, there was a span of 8 bases. The CDR3 loop spans 13 amino acids. Germline CDR1 is DFQATT and CDR2 is SNEGSKA (reference sequence). The CDR3 DNA follows: TGCAGTGGGAGGGCTTCTGGGGCCAACGTCCTGACTTTC. As protein: CSGRASGANVLTF.

This clonotype appeared a few times. This chain uses TRBV29-1 with TRBJ2-1; 15 bases are shared with TRBD2. The CDR3 loop spans 18 amino acids. Germline loops: CDR1 SQVTM, CDR2 ANQGSEA. The V gene end was trimmed by 6 bases and the J gene end by 8 bases; junction bases not matched to a gene: 17. This chain's CDR3 is CSVGTSGRPRGRIYEQFF. The CDR3 DNA is TGCAGCGTAGGGACTAGCGGGAGGCCGCGGGGTAGGATATATGAGCAGTTCTTC.

In its sample, this clonotype was seen a few times. The gene calls are TRBV6-5 and TRBJ1-1; D not resolved. The V end lost 6 bases, the J end lost 3 bases, and 14 bases lay between the germline ends. The CDR3 covers 14 residues. Germline V CDR1 and CDR2: MNHEY, SVGAGI. In nucleotides, the CDR3 is TGTGCCAGCAGAGAGGAGGGAAGACACACTGAAGCTTTCTTT. This gives the protein CASREEGRHTEAFF.

The chain links TRBV20-1 to TRBJ2-7; 13 bases are shared with TRBD2. CDR3 size: 16 residues. V shed 3 bases and J 0 bases; nucleotides not matched to a gene: 5. Germline V lookup: CDR1 DFQATT, CDR2 SNEGSKA (reference sequence). The CDR3 region has the DNA TGCAGTGCTAGCACTAGCGGGAGGGCCAGCTCCTACGAGCAGTACTTC. This gives the protein CSASTSGRASSYEQYF.

The table lists this clonotype with many counts. The V gene is TRBV6-5, the J gene TRBJ2-3, with D possibly TRBD2 on 5 matching bases. CDR1 is MNHEY and CDR2 is SVGAGI in the germline V gene. Trimming pared 5 bases from V and 2 bases from J, leaving 14 bases between. The CDR3 is 15 amino acids. The CDR3 spells CASSLFGSYTDTQYF. CDR3 bases: TGTGCCAGCAGTCTCTTTGGGAGTTACACAGATACGCAGTATTTT.